This TCR beta chain was recovered during a study of cytomegalovirus exposure and HLA in healthy donors. The CDR3 runs 13 residues. The ends lost 3 bases at V and 4 bases at J; junction bases unmatched: 3. Per the germline V gene, CDR1 is SGHTA and CDR2 is FQGNSA. Use of 60 Vbeta and 13 Jbeta primers characterized the PCR. Assay: immunoSEQ multiplex PCR; the TCRdb copy retains only in-frame clones and omits some. The sample has approximately 86,000 clones, less than 85% seen once; the top ten hold 6.5% to 8.5%. Sequencing input: PBMCs. The J gene is TRBJ2-7, the V gene TRBV7-2; 7 bases align to TRBD2. The TCR comes from a man in his forties or fifties in good health and CMV-seropositive. CDR3 DNA: TGTGCCAGCAGCTTGGCGGGAGATTACGAGCAGTACTTC. It is translated as CASSLAGDYEQYF.